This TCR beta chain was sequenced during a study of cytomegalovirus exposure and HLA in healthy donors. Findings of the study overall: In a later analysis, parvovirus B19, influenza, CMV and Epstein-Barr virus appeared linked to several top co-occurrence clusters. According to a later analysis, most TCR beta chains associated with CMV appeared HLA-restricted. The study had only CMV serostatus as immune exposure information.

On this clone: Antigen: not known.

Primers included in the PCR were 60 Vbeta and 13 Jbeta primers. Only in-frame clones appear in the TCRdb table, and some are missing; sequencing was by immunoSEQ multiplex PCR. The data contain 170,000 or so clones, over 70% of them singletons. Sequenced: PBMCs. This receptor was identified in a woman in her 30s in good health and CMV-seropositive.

CDR3 sequence reads: CASSLGGTVNEQYF. The CDR3 DNA follows: TGTGCCAGCAGCTTGGGTGGGACTGTCAACGAGCAGTACTTC. The chain has TRBV5-5 and TRBJ2-7; D is perhaps TRBD2 (6 bases). The CDR3 covers 14 residues. The germline V gene encodes CDR1 SGHKS and CDR2 YYEKEE (reference sequence). V was cut by 0 bases and J by 5 bases, with 12 bases left in between.